This section outlines one TCR beta chain sequence together with its context. Its antigen is unidentified. This sample was taken from a study of regulatory dendritic cells for organ transplantation. FACS sorted CD4+ or CD8+ T cells into CD45RA+ naive and CD45RO+ memory. Sequenced by immunoSEQ multiplex PCR; TCRdb stores in-frame clones only, minus some. Among under 25,000 clones listed, 70% to 80% were seen once. Germline V gene lookup returns CDR1 LNHDA and CDR2 SQIVND (reference sequence). J was trimmed by 8 bases and V by 3 bases; bases with no gene match: 9. The CDR3 has 15 amino acids. Study outcomes and limitations: Naive CD4+ and CD8+ repertoires were highly diverse; memory CD8+ was most oligoclonal. Among resting subsets, memory CD8+ cells contained the most alloreactive clonotypes. Mature dendritic cells appeared to drive more memory CD8+ clonal expansion than regulatory ones.

The origin of this receptor is a human donor in good health. This chain connects TRBV19 to TRBJ2-1; 8 bases map to TRBD1. Sequenced material: memory CD4+ T cells from blood. Subset described: CD45RO+ memory T cells. The CDR3 sequence is CASSITTGGTDEQFF. The CDR3, as DNA: TGTGCCAGTAGTATTACAACAGGGGGTACCGATGAGCAGTTCTTC.